This T cell receptor (beta chain) was sequenced in a study of Ad26.COV2.S vaccination and SARS-CoV-2 variants (dated by TCRdb to the early 2020s). For the wider study: Vaccine-arm donors were drawn from COV1001, a multicentre, randomized, double-blind, placebo-controlled phase I-IIa trial of Ad26.COV2.S in healthy adults. Ad26.COV2.S was given intramuscularly at 5x10^10 or 1x10^11 viral particles, as a single shot or as two shots 56 days apart. The specificity and breadth of SARS-CoV-2-reactive T cell receptors after Ad26.COV2.S vaccination were assessed by TCRbeta repertoire sequencing. The TCR-sequenced set comprised around 30 samples: around 20 Ad26.COV2.S vaccine recipients, 5 placebo recipients and 8 SARS-CoV-2 convalescent individuals. Trial participants were randomized into five groups of five, in which low-dose or high-dose Ad26.COV2.S was given once or twice, or placebo was given on both occasions. Throughout the experiments and outcome assessment, investigators stayed blinded to trial group allocation. General study outcomes and caveats: Substantial breadth of spike-specific CD8+ and CD4+ T cell responses was reported after vaccination. Higher spike-specific TCR breadth was observed in Ad26.COV2.S recipients than in placebo recipients (P = 0.0014). The authors noted that the TCR breadth and depth analyses may have underestimated total T cell responses. Vaccine and placebo recipients had comparable non-spike TCR breadth, which fits with the vaccine containing only spike. The study lacked the statistical power to compare responses across vaccine doses or regimens.

As for this clone: This receptor's antigen is unknown. One base away there is no much larger clone; base qualities are not given.

TCRbeta CDR3 regions were sequenced with the immunoSEQ Assay. After extraction, genomic DNA underwent amplification by bias-controlled multiplex PCR, followed by high-throughput sequencing. In the original analysis: To quantify the absolute abundance of each unique TCRbeta CDR3 region, sequences were collapsed and filtered. T cell fraction was estimated by normalizing TCRbeta template counts to usable DNA, which was measured by amplifying reference genes present in all nucleated cells. Repertoire TCRs were annotated as SARS-CoV-2-specific when V gene, CDR3 amino acid sequence and J gene were exactly matched to a known reactive TCR set. MIRA supplied the reference SARS-CoV-2 TCR set, which was filtered for enrichment in COVID-19-positive ImmuneCODE repertoires so that public or cross-reactive TCRs were removed. Using the MIRA antigens, annotated TCRs were further analysed by specific ORF or by position within an ORF. Breadth was defined as the number of annotated unique rearrangements divided by the total number of unique productive rearrangements, and depth was defined as the summed frequency of the annotated unique rearrangements. Two-sided Wilcoxon rank-sum tests were used to compare TCR breadth between groups. Drawn from immuneACCESS, this table holds only the in-frame rearrangements with V and J called that TCRdb kept. Clones are partly lost; checked studies trace under half to an unresolved V gene and leave the rest unexplained. Clone size and V and J calls were adopted from that table, with D and trimming inferred from the DNA. The sample yields approximately 410,000 clones; 70% to 90% were counted once. The ten most abundant clones make up 3.6% of the sample.

The CDR3 has 15 amino acids, counting the end cysteine and phenylalanine. The sequence is cut down to CDR3 DNA, 45 bases in frame from base 1. The germline V end is reduced by 4 bases and the J end by 8 bases; junction bases left unmatched: 6. CDR1 and CDR2 (LGHDT, YNNKEL) derive from the germline V gene (reference sequence). Explained via the paper, the treatment or condition label denotes: around 19 received Ad26.COV2.S at low or high dose, single or two shots; about 5 received placebo; per-sample allocation not given. For vaccine and placebo recipients, the sequenced repertoires came from samples collected on day 63 after the first injection. Between 29 July and 7 August 2020, Cohort 1b enrolled around 24 adults aged 18-55 years at one site in Boston, USA. As a vaccine, Ad26.COV2.S was a replication-incompetent adenovirus type 26 vector that expressed a prefusion-stabilized SARS-CoV-2 spike protein derived from the original Wuhan strain.

This sequence was found in a person between 18 and 59 years old who received the Ad26.COV2.S COVID-19 vaccine or a placebo. The sequenced sample was peripheral blood, obtained in a trial of Ad26.COV2.S vaccine versus placebo. Recombination joined TRBV3-1 (or the pseudogene TRBV3-2) with TRBJ2-1; TRBD2 aligns with 12 central bases. The DNA is TGTGCCAGCAGCCCTGCTAGCGGGGGGGTCTATGAGCAGTTCTTC. Its product reads: CASSPASGGVYEQFF.